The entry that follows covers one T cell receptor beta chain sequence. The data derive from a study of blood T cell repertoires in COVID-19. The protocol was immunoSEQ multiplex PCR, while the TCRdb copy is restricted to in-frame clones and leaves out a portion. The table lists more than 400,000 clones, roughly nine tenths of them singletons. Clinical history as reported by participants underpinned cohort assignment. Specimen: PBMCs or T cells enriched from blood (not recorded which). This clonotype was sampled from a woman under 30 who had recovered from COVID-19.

DNA of the CDR3: TGTGCCAGCGGCTCGAGCAATCAGCCCCAGCATTTT. Translation gives CASGSSNQPQHF. The chain has TRBV27 and TRBJ1-5; the D is unclear. Trimming left V 8 bases short and J 1 base short, with 6 bases between. The germline gives CDR1 MNHEY, CDR2 SMNVEV (reference sequence). This CDR3 spans 12 amino acids.